One sample yielded the 12 T cell receptor beta chains listed below, sequenced in a study of shared clonotypes between healthy human individuals. Naive CD8 cells were CD45RO-negative, positively selected for CCR7, excluding terminally differentiated effector memory CD45RA+ cells. Profiled with immunoSEQ multiplex PCR; TCRdb holds only in-frame clones, not every one. The profile covers hundreds of thousands of clones, with 85% to 95% appearing a single time and around 0.11% taken by the ten largest. Sample: naive CD8+ T cells sorted from blood. The receptor set was obtained from a woman in her 30s in good health.

The rearrangement joins TRBV9 to TRBJ1-2; D unclear. The germline V and J ends were trimmed by 0 bases and 0 bases, with 9 bases remaining between them. Germline V gene data show CDR1 as SGDLS and CDR2 as YYNGEE. The CDR3 has 15 residues. CDR3 in amino acids: CASSVGRMTNYGYTF. CDR3 in DNA: TGTGCCAGCAGCGTAGGAAGGATGACTAACTATGGCTACACCTTC.

The chain couples TRBV19 to TRBJ2-1, with 14 bases that match TRBD2. The CDR3 loop spans 17 amino acids. J lost 0 bases, V lost 4 bases, and 2 bases had no gene match. CDR1 is LNHDA, CDR2 SQIVND, per germline (reference sequence). The CDR3 loop reads CASSRTSGGSSYNEQFF. The CDR3 nucleotides are TGTGCCAGTAGTAGGACTAGCGGGGGGAGCTCCTACAATGAGCAGTTCTTC. The variable domain in full, completed from reference TRBV19 and TRBJ2-1, reads DGGITQSPKYLFRKEGQNVTLSCEQNLNHDAMYWYRQDPGQGLRLIYYSQIVNDFQKGDIAEGYSVSREKKESFPLTVTSAQKNPTAFYLCASSRTSGGSSYNEQFFGPGTRLTVL.

The chain recombines TRBV7-7 with TRBJ2-5; D may correspond to TRBD1 or TRBD2 (5 bases each). The CDR3 contains 16 residues. Germline V gene sequence: CDR1 SSHAT, CDR2 FNYEAQ (reference sequence). Trimming shortened V by 3 bases and J by 7 bases, and 21 bases separated the two germline ends. The CDR3 region is CASSLGDNYPLGTQYF. In DNA form, the CDR3 reads TGTGCCAGCAGCTTGGGGGATAACTATCCCTTAGGGACCCAGTACTTC.

The V and J genes are TRBV11-1 and TRBJ2-7; 11 nucleotides agree with TRBD1. The germline gives CDR1 SGHAT, CDR2 FQDESV (reference sequence). This CDR3 contains 15 residues. With V trimmed by 4 bases and J by 4 bases, 6 bases remained unmatched. Here the CDR3 DNA reads TGTGCCAGCAGCTGGACAGGGGGCAGTCGATACGAGCAGTACTTC. Translated, it gives CASSWTGGSRYEQYF.

The gene calls are TRBV19 and TRBJ2-1; D is perhaps TRBD2 (6 bases). Per the germline V gene, CDR1 is LNHDA and CDR2 is SQIVND (reference sequence). Deletions cut 10 bases from V and 8 bases from J, with 18 bases between. CDR3 length: 13 residues. The CDR3 sequence is CATGLPNNDEQFF. The CDR3 bases are TGTGCCACAGGACTACCGAACAACGATGAGCAGTTCTTC.

This chain connects TRBV27 to TRBJ1-1; tentative D call: TRBD1 (5 bases). The CDR3 has 14 residues. From germline, CDR1 is MNHEY and CDR2 SMNVEV (reference sequence). V lost 4 bases and J 3 bases, leaving 12 bases between the germline ends. The CDR3 coding sequence is TGTGCCAGCAGTTCCCGGGACTCCTACACTGAAGCTTTCTTT. Encoded protein: CASSSRDSYTEAFF.

This CDR3 is CASSLTSGGSQETQYF. Here the CDR3 DNA reads TGTGCCAGCAGCTTGACTAGCGGAGGCAGTCAAGAGACCCAGTACTTC. The chain joins TRBV11-2 to TRBJ2-5; 9 bases match TRBD2. Germline V CDR1 and CDR2: SGHAT, FQNNGV. V shed 3 bases, J shed 2 bases, and the junction held 7 bases outside the gene matches. The CDR3 has 16 residues.

The gene calls are TRBV14 and TRBJ2-7; 8 bases are shared with TRBD1. With V trimmed by 4 bases and J by 6 bases, 14 bases remained unmatched. The CDR3 spans 16 residues. Germline lookup yields CDR1 SGHDN and CDR2 FVKESK. In DNA, the CDR3 is TGTGCCAGCAGCCCAAACCGGGACAGGTTTCATGGCGAGCAGTACTTC. Amino acid sequence: CASSPNRDRFHGEQYF.

This clone was seen a few times. The V and J genes are TRBV7-2 and TRBJ2-7; 11 bases align to TRBD2. V lost 3 bases, J lost 5 bases, and 3 bases stayed unmatched. Germline V gene sequence: CDR1 SGHTA, CDR2 FQGNSA. The CDR3 loop spans 14 amino acids. This chain's CDR3 is CASSFTSGSDEQYF. The CDR3 DNA follows: TGTGCCAGCAGCTTTACTAGCGGGAGCGACGAGCAGTACTTC.

The count of this clone is one. The V call is TRBV27, the J call TRBJ1-5; tentative D call: TRBD1 (5 bases). The germline V and J ends were trimmed by 5 bases and 4 bases, with 12 bases remaining between them. Per the germline V gene, CDR1 is MNHEY and CDR2 is SMNVEV (reference sequence). The CDR3 covers 14 residues. The CDR3 loop is CASSAGPSNQPQHF. DNA of the CDR3: TGTGCCAGCAGTGCGGGACCGTCAAATCAGCCCCAGCATTTT.

In the case of this clone: Other nucleotide sequences from this sample produce the same CDR3. J is TRBJ2-7 and V is TRBV27; no firm D call. Deletions cut 3 bases from V and 2 bases from J, with 8 bases between. Looked up from germline, CDR1 is MNHEY and CDR2 is SMNVEV (reference sequence). This CDR3 is built from 13 residues. The CDR3: CASSLGSAYEQYF. The CDR3 DNA follows: TGTGCCAGCAGTTTGGGGTCGGCCTACGAGCAGTACTTC.

CDR3 DNA sequence: TGTGCCAGCAGCCACACTAGAGCTACGACCTACGAGCAGTACTTC. Translated, it gives CASSHTRATTYEQYF. The rearrangement uses TRBV14 and TRBJ2-7; the D gene is possibly TRBD2 (5 bases). V was pared by 3 bases and J by 2 bases, with 14 bases between. The CDR3 spans 15 residues. Germline-derived CDR1 and CDR2 are SGHDN and FVKESK.